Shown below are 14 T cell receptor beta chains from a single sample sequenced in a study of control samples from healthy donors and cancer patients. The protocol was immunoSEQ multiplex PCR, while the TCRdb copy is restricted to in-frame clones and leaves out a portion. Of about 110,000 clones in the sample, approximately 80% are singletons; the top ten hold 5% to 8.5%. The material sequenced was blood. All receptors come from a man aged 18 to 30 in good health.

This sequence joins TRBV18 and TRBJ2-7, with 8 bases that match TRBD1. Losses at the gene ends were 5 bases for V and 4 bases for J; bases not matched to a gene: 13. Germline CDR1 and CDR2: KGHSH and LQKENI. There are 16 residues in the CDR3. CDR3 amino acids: CASSSAGTGRRYEQYF. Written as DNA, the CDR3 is TGTGCCAGCTCATCTGCCGGGACAGGCCGCCGGTACGAGCAGTACTTC.

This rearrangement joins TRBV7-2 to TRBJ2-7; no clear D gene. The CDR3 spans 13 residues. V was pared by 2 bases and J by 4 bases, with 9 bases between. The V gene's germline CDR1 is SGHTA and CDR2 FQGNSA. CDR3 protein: CASSLTVGYEQYF. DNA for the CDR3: TGTGCCAGCAGCTTAACTGTCGGATACGAGCAGTACTTC.

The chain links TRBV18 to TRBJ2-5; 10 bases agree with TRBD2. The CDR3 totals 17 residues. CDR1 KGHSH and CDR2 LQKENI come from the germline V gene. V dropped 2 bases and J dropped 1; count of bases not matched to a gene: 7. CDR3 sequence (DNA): TGTGCCAGCTCACCAAGAGTAGCGGGGGGATCCCAAGAGACCCAGTACTTC. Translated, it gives CASSPRVAGGSQETQYF.

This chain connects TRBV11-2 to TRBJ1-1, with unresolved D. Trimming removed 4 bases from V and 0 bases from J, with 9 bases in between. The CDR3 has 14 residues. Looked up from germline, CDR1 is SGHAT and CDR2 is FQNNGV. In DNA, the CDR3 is TGTGCCAGCAGCTACTTCGGACTGAACACTGAAGCTTTCTTT. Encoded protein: CASSYFGLNTEAFF.

The CDR3 spells CASSLGLDQQGLYGYTF. CDR3 coding DNA: TGCGCCAGCAGCTTGGGATTGGACCAACAGGGGCTTTATGGCTACACCTTC. This chain connects TRBV5-1 to TRBJ1-2, with 7 bases identical to TRBD1. This CDR3 has 17 amino acids. CDR1 and CDR2 (germline): SGHRS, YFSETQ. Trimming at V came to 0 bases and at J to 5 bases, leaving 13 bases not matched to a gene.

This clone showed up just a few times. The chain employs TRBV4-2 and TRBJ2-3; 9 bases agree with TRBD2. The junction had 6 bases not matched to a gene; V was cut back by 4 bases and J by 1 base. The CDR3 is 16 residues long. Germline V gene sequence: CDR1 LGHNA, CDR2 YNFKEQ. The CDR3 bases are TGTGCCAGCAGCCGCACGACTAGCGGCGGCACAGATACGCAGTATTTT. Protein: CASSRTTSGGTDTQYF.

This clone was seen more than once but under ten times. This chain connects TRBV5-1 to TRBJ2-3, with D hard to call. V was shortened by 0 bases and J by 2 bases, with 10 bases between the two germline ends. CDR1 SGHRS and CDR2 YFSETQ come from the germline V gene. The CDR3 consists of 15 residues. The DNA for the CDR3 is TGCGCCAGCAGCTTGGCCGACTCTTACACAGATACGCAGTATTTT. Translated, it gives CASSLADSYTDTQYF.

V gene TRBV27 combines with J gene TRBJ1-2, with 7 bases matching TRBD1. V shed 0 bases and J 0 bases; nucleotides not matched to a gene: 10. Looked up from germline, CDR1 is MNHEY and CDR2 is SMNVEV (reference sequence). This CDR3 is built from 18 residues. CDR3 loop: CASSLSIGTVHSNYGYTF. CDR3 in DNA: TGTGCCAGCAGTTTATCAATAGGGACAGTCCATTCTAACTATGGCTACACCTTC.

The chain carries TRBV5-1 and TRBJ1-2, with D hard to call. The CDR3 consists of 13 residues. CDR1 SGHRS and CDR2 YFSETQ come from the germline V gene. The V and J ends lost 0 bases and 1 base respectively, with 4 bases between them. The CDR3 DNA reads TGCGCCAGCAGCTTGGGACTTAACTATGGCTACACCTTC. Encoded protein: CASSLGLNYGYTF.

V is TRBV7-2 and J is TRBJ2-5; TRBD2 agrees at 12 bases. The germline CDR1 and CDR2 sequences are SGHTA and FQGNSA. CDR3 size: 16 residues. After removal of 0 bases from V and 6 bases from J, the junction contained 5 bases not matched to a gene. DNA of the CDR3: TGTGCCAGCAGCTTAGCGCTAGCGGGGGGGCCAAAGACCCAGTACTTC. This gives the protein CASSLALAGGPKTQYF.

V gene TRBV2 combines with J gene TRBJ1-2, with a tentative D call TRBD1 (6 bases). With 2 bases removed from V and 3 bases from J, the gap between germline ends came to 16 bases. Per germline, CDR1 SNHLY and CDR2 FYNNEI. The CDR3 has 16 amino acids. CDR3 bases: TGTGCCAGCAGTGAAAGAAAGGGGGGCTTACACTATGGCTACACCTTC. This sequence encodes CASSERKGGLHYGYTF. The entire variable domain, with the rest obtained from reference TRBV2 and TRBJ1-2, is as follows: EPEVTQTPSHQVTQMGQEVILRCVPISNHLYFYWYRQILGQKVEFLVSFYNNEISEKSEIFDDQFSVERPDGSNFTLKIRSTKLEDSAMYFCASSERKGGLHYGYTFGSGTRLTVV.

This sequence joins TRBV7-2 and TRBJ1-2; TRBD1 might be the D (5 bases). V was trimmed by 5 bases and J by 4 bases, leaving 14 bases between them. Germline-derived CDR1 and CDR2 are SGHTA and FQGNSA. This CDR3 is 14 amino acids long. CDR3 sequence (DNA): TGTGCCAGCAGCCTCCTCTCAGGGTCCTATGGCTACACCTTC. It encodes CASSLLSGSYGYTF.

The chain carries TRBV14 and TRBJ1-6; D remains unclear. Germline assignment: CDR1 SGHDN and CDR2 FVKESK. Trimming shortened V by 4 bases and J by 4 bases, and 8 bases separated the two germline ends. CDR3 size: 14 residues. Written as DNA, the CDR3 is TGTGCCAGCAGCCTTCCTGTTTATAATTCACCCCTCCACTTT. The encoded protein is CASSLPVYNSPLHF.

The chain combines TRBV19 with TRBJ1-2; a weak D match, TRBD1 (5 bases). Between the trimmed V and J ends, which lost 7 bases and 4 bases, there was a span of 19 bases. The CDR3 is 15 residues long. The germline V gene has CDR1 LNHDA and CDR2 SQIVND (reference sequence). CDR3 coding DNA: TGTGCCAGTAAAGATGGTCGGGGCCAAACCTATGGCTACACCTTC. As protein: CASKDGRGQTYGYTF.